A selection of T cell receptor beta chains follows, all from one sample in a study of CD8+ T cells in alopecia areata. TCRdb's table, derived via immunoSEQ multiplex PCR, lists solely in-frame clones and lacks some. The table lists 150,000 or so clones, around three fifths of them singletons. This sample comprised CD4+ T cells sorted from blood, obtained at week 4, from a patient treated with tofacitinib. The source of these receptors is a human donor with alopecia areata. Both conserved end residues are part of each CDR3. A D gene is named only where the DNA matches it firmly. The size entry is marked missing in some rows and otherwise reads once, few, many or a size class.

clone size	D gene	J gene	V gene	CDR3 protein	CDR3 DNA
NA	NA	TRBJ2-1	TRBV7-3	CASNPGLRSSYNEQFF	TGTGCCAGCAACCCGGGACTCCGGAGCTCCTACAATGAGCAGTTCTTC
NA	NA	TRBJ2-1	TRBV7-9	CASSFRGTAYNEQFF	TGTGCCAGCAGCTTTCGGGGGACAGCTTACAATGAGCAGTTCTTC
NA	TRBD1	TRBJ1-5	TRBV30	CAWSPSETGIWSNQPQHF	TGTGCCTGGAGTCCCTCCGAGACAGGGATTTGGAGCAATCAGCCCCAGCATTTT
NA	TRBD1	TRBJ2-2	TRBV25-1	CASSEGDRADTGELFF	TGTGCCAGCAGTGAGGGGGACAGGGCGGATACCGGGGAGCTGTTTTTT
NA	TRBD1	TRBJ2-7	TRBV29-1	CSVSIVGTGFGEQYF	TGCAGCGTTTCCATCGTCGGGACAGGGTTCGGCGAGCAGTACTTC
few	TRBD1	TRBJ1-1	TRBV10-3	CAISGTGKDTEAFF	TGTGCCATCAGTGGGACAGGGAAGGACACTGAAGCTTTCTTT
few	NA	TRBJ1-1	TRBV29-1	CSAGGWGDTEAFF	TGCAGCGCCGGGGGATGGGGGGACACTGAAGCTTTCTTT
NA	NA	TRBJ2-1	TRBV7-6	CASSGTLGGQFF	TGTGCCAGCTCGGGGACCCTAGGAGGGCAGTTCTTC
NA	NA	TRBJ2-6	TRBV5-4	CASSFGGLGGANVLTF	TGTGCCAGCAGCTTCGGAGGCCTAGGTGGGGCCAACGTCCTGACTTTC
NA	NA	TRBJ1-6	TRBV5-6	CASSLKVGTANSPLHF	TGTGCCAGCAGCTTGAAGGTCGGGACGGCGAATTCACCCCTCCACTTT
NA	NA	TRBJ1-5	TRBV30	CAWSYSGMQSNQPQHF	TGTGCCTGGAGTTACTCAGGTATGCAAAGCAATCAGCCCCAGCATTTT
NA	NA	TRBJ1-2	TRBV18	CASSPPGRDFYGYTF	TGTGCCAGCTCACCACCGGGCAGGGACTTCTATGGCTACACCTTC
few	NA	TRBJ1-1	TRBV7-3	CASSLQVNTEAFF	TGTGCCAGCAGCTTACAGGTGAACACTGAAGCTTTCTTT
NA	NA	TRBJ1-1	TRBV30	CAWSRQDSTTNTEAFF	TGTGCCTGGAGCCGCCAGGACAGCACAACGAACACTGAAGCTTTCTTT
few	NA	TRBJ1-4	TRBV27	CASSPRGPIEKLFF	TGTGCCAGCAGCCCCAGGGGTCCTATTGAAAAACTGTTTTTT